The 10 T cell receptor beta chains below all came from one sample that was sequenced in a study of cytomegalovirus exposure and HLA in healthy donors. Sequencing used immunoSEQ multiplex PCR; TCRdb keeps in-frame clones, though not all of them. The sample records approximately 160,000 clones, approximately 84% being singletons. The sample consisted of PBMCs. These receptors were collected from a man aged 25-45 years in good health and CMV-seropositive.

This sequence joins TRBV4-1 and TRBJ2-1; D may be TRBD1 (6 bases). V lost 0 bases and J lost 4, with 10 bases in between. The germline gives CDR1 MGHRA, CDR2 YSYEKL. The CDR3 runs 15 residues. This CDR3 reads CASSQDPDSYNEQFF. The CDR3 DNA reads as TGCGCCAGCAGCCAAGATCCGGACAGTTACAATGAGCAGTTCTTC.

V and J are TRBV7-2 and TRBJ1-2; TRBD1 might be the D (6 bases). Germline V lookup: CDR1 SGHTA, CDR2 FQGNSA. The CDR3 covers 14 residues. The V and J ends lost 5 bases and 2 bases respectively, with 12 bases between them. The CDR3: CASSVTGTNYGYTF. In nucleotides, the CDR3 is TGTGCCAGCAGCGTTACAGGGACCAACTATGGCTACACCTTC.

This clone was counted between two and nine times. The chain couples TRBV28 to TRBJ2-2; 8 bases line up with TRBD2. Germline V gene data show CDR1 as MDHEN and CDR2 as SYDVKM. Losses at the gene ends were 10 bases for V and 6 bases for J; bases not matched to a gene: 4. The CDR3 is 12 residues long. The CDR3 is CATQLAAGELFF. DNA of the CDR3: TGTGCCACCCAACTAGCGGCCGGGGAGCTGTTTTTT.

Of note for this clone: A junction boundary mismatches the germline segment, possibly from a read error. This rearrangement joins TRBV6-5 to TRBJ2-3, with D possibly TRBD1 on 6 matching bases. This CDR3 has 16 residues. Germline values: CDR1 MNHEY, CDR2 SVGAGI. The CDR3, as DNA: TGTGCCAGCAGTTACCCTTCATTAGGAACAGGGCCCCAATGGCATTTT. Translated, it gives CASSYPSLGTGPQWHF.

The chain carries TRBV28 and TRBJ1-2; 8 bases match TRBD1. J gave up 4 bases and V 10 bases, and 20 bases lay outside the gene matches. CDR3 length: 17 residues. Germline V gene lookup returns CDR1 MDHEN and CDR2 SYDVKM. The CDR3 DNA reads as TGTGCCACCTTCTCCGGGACAGGATCTGAGGAATCCTATGGCTACACCTTC. Its translation: CATFSGTGSEESYGYTF.

This clone was counted between two and nine times. The gene calls are TRBV28 and TRBJ1-5; 7 nucleotides match TRBD1. CDR3 length equals 15 residues. With 5 bases clipped from V and 6 bases from J, the junction kept 10 bases outside the gene matches. Germline values: CDR1 MDHEN, CDR2 SYDVKM. Here the CDR3 reads CASSPGQESGQPQHF. Written as DNA, the CDR3 is TGTGCCAGCAGTCCCGGACAGGAGTCAGGTCAGCCCCAGCATTTT.

This rearrangement joins TRBV5-1 to TRBJ2-2; 10 nucleotides agree with TRBD1. Germline CDR1 and CDR2: SGHRS and YFSETQ. This CDR3 contains 16 residues. Trimming took 0 bases from V and 5 from J; bases not matched to a gene: 4. As DNA, the CDR3 is TGCGCCAGCAGCTTGGTCGGGACAGGGGAGACCGGGGAGCTGTTTTTT. Its translation: CASSLVGTGETGELFF.

The chain recombines TRBV7-9 with TRBJ1-4; the match to TRBD1 covers 9 bases. Germline values: CDR1 SEHNR, CDR2 FQNEAQ (reference sequence). With 4 bases clipped from V and 4 bases from J, the junction kept 10 bases outside the gene matches. The CDR3 is made up of 17 amino acids. The CDR3 bases are TGTGCCAGCAGCTCGGTAGGACAGGGGCGATATAATGAAAAACTGTTTTTT. Protein sequence: CASSSVGQGRYNEKLFF. The variable domain in full, with the rest retrieved from reference TRBV7-9 and TRBJ1-4, is DTGVSQNPRHKITKRGQNVTFRCDPISEHNRLYWYRQTLGQGPEFLTYFQNEAQLEKSRLLSDRFSAERPKGSFSTLEIQRTEQGDSAMYLCASSSVGQGRYNEKLFFGSGTQLSVL.

The gene calls are TRBV30 and TRBJ1-6; tentative D call: TRBD1 (5 bases). V dropped 3 bases and J dropped 10 bases, with 16 bases sitting between them. From germline, CDR1 is GTSNPN and CDR2 SVGIG (reference sequence). This CDR3 has 14 amino acids. CDR3 loop: CAWRAGREVSPLHF. DNA for the CDR3: TGTGCCTGGAGGGCAGGGAGGGAAGTCTCACCCCTCCACTTT.

The chain is built from TRBV9 and TRBJ2-1; 9 nucleotides match TRBD2. The CDR3 extends over 17 amino acids. The V gene end was trimmed by 3 bases and the J gene end by 2 bases; junction bases not matched to a gene: 9. Germline values: CDR1 SGDLS, CDR2 YYNGEE. The CDR3 here is CASSGLRAGGPYNEQFF. In nucleotides, the CDR3 is TGTGCCAGCAGCGGGCTTAGAGCGGGGGGCCCCTACAATGAGCAGTTCTTC.